These 29 T cell receptor beta chains were all obtained from the same sample, sequenced in a study of blood T cell repertoires in COVID-19. TCRdb keeps only in-frame clones here, not all; method: immunoSEQ multiplex PCR. This sample has about 100,000 clones; about 80% occur once, and the top ten carry less than 35%. The sequenced sample was peripheral blood. The receptors come from an older man with active or convalescent COVID-19.

The chain couples TRBV7-2 to TRBJ2-3, with a tentative D call TRBD2 (5 bases). Germline-derived CDR1 and CDR2 are SGHTA and FQGNSA. Trimming shortened V by 11 bases and J by 4 bases, and 13 bases separated the two germline ends. This CDR3 comprises 12 residues. In nucleotides, the CDR3 is TGTGCCTGCCGGGAAGGCGCAGATACGCAGTATTTT. This translates into CACREGADTQYF.

The V call is TRBV28, the J call TRBJ1-2, with 7 bases identical to TRBD1. From germline, CDR1 is MDHEN and CDR2 SYDVKM. This CDR3 is built from 15 residues. With 6 bases clipped from V and 4 bases from J, the junction kept 11 bases outside the gene matches. CDR3 nucleotides: TGTGCCAGCAGGGGAGACACCGGGACAGTCTATGGCTACACCTTC. This codes for CASRGDTGTVYGYTF.

J is TRBJ1-1 and V is TRBV27; 7 positions match TRBD1. The CDR3 consists of 17 residues. V was clipped by 0 bases and J by 0 bases; unmatched bases: 7. Germline V gene data show CDR1 as MNHEY and CDR2 as SMNVEV (reference sequence). The CDR3: CASSLSKGQTMNTEAFF. In DNA, the CDR3 is TGTGCCAGCAGTTTATCGAAGGGACAGACCATGAACACTGAAGCTTTCTTT.

The rearrangement uses TRBV5-6 and TRBJ1-2, with TRBD1 matching over 10 bases. Germline assignment: CDR1 SGHDT and CDR2 YYEEEE. The CDR3 runs 16 residues. J gave up 8 bases and V 0 bases, and 10 bases lay outside the gene matches. This CDR3 reads CASSLETGGEWKGYTF. As DNA, the CDR3 is TGTGCCAGCAGCTTGGAGACAGGGGGCGAGTGGAAGGGCTACACCTTC.

This sequence joins TRBV5-1 and TRBJ2-1; possibly TRBD1 for D (6 bases). Deletions cut 5 bases from V and 0 bases from J, with 12 bases between. This CDR3 is 15 amino acids long. The V gene's germline CDR1 is SGHRS and CDR2 YFSETQ. The CDR3 reads CASSSDRSSYNEQFF. The CDR3 nucleotides read TGCGCCAGCAGTTCCGACAGGAGCTCCTACAATGAGCAGTTCTTC.

The rearrangement joins TRBV11-2 to TRBJ2-7; 8 bases line up with TRBD2. The V gene's germline CDR1 is SGHAT and CDR2 FQNNGV. The CDR3 length is 12 residues. After removal of 5 bases from V and 9 bases from J, the junction contained 6 bases not matched to a gene. The CDR3 loop reads CASSPQTSAQYF. For the CDR3, the DNA is TGTGCCAGCAGCCCCCAGACTAGCGCGCAGTACTTC.

This clone was counted between two and nine times. The chain recombines TRBV12-5 with TRBJ2-7; perhaps TRBD2 as D (5 bases). Germline V gene lookup returns CDR1 LGHNT and CDR2 FRNRAP. V lost 1 base, J lost 1 base, and 11 bases lay in between. The CDR3 runs 15 residues. The CDR3 here is CASGLGDYSSYEQYF. The CDR3 DNA follows: TGTGCTAGTGGTTTGGGAGACTACTCATCCTACGAGCAGTACTTC. Filled out from reference TRBV12-5 and TRBJ2-7, the complete variable domain reads DARVTQTPRHKVTEMGQEVTMRCQPILGHNTVFWYRQTMMQGLELLAYFRNRAPLDDSGMPKDRFSAEMPDATLATLKIQPSEPRDSAVYFCASGLGDYSSYEQYFGPGTRLTVT.

This clone was seen a handful of times. The chain combines TRBV6-2 or TRBV6-3 with TRBJ2-1, with 8 bases that match TRBD2. Germline values: CDR1 MNHEY, CDR2 SVGEGT. There are 13 residues in the CDR3. Germline trimming cut 2 bases from V and 12 bases from J; bases unmatched to any gene: 6. The CDR3, as DNA: TGTGCCAGCAGTTACGTCGGGGGGGCCCCGCAGTTCTTC. Translating it yields CASSYVGGAPQFF.

The V call is TRBV24-1, the J call TRBJ2-3; 8 bases agree with TRBD1. The germline gives CDR1 KGHDR, CDR2 SFDVKD. The CDR3 runs 14 residues. The trim removed 1 base at V and 6 bases at J, leaving 2 bases unmatched. CDR3 loop: CATSDLWDRDTQYF. Here the CDR3 DNA reads TGTGCCACCAGTGATTTATGGGACAGGGATACGCAGTATTTT.

The chain joins TRBV3-1 (or the pseudogene TRBV3-2) to TRBJ1-1; 9 positions agree with TRBD1. The V segment lost 3 bases and the J segment 8 bases; nucleotides outside the gene matches: 7. Per the germline V gene, CDR1 is LGHDT and CDR2 is YNNKEL (reference sequence). There are 14 residues in the CDR3. This CDR3 is CASSHSNRGLEAFF. The CDR3 DNA is TGTGCCAGCAGCCATTCCAACAGGGGGCTGGAAGCTTTCTTT.

This chain uses TRBV7-6 with TRBJ2-7, with D possibly TRBD2 on 6 matching bases. The V and J ends lost 1 base and 3 bases respectively, with 13 bases between them. CDR1 SGHVS and CDR2 FNYEAQ come from the germline V gene. The CDR3 length is 15 residues. This CDR3 is CASSLDTGTGYEQYF. The CDR3 bases are TGTGCCAGCAGCTTAGATACGGGGACTGGCTACGAGCAGTACTTC.

J is TRBJ2-3 and V is TRBV18; 11 bases are a match to TRBD2. This CDR3 is 17 amino acids long. CDR1 and CDR2 (germline): KGHSH, LQKENI. Losses at the gene ends were 1 base for V and 4 bases for J; bases not matched to a gene: 7. The CDR3 protein is CASSPRTSGGFADTQYF. CDR3 coding DNA: TGTGCCAGCTCACCACGAACTAGCGGGGGATTTGCAGATACGCAGTATTTT.

J is TRBJ1-2 and V is TRBV5-1, with TRBD1 matching over 11 bases. The CDR3 spans 14 residues. The ends lost 2 bases at V and 7 bases at J; junction bases unmatched: 4. Germline V lookup: CDR1 SGHRS, CDR2 YFSETQ. The CDR3 DNA reads as TGCGCCAGCAGCTTATCCGGGACAGGGGGTGGCTACACCTTC. Amino acids: CASSLSGTGGGYTF.

The gene calls are TRBV6-5 and TRBJ1-4; 10 nucleotides align to TRBD1. Germline trimming cut 5 bases from V and 8 bases from J; bases unmatched to any gene: 8. Germline-derived CDR1 and CDR2 are MNHEY and SVGAGI. The length of the CDR3 is 15 residues. CDR3 nucleotide sequence: TGTGCCAGCAGTAGGAAGACAGGGGGCCGGGAAAAACTGTTTTTT. Amino acid sequence: CASSRKTGGREKLFF.

The chain employs TRBV19 and TRBJ1-1; 9 positions agree with TRBD1. The J segment lost 5 bases and the V segment lost 6 bases, leaving 10 bases of the junction unmatched. This CDR3 is built from 15 residues. Germline CDR1 and CDR2: LNHDA and SQIVND (reference sequence). CDR3: CASRNGQGPRTEAFF. The DNA for the CDR3 is TGTGCCAGTAGAAACGGACAGGGGCCAAGAACTGAAGCTTTCTTT.

This clone has a handful of counts. The chain links TRBV12-3 or TRBV12-4 to TRBJ2-1, with D unresolved. This CDR3 has 13 amino acids. V shed 2 bases and J shed 6 bases, with 8 bases lying between them. CDR3 in DNA: TGTGCCAGCAGTTTACTCAGCGCCAATGAGCAGTTCTTC. Its translation is CASSLLSANEQFF.

The rearrangement links TRBV5-1 to TRBJ2-3, with D possibly matching TRBD2 (5 bases). The CDR3 is 16 residues long. Germline CDR1 is SGHRS and CDR2 is YFSETQ. Between the trimmed V and J ends, which lost 0 bases and 1 base, there was a span of 12 bases. CDR3 residues: CASSLGGSVGTDTQYF. CDR3 sequence (DNA): TGCGCCAGCAGCTTGGGGGGTAGCGTGGGCACAGATACGCAGTATTTT.

This clone occurred once. This chain links TRBV10-3 with TRBJ1-2; D possibly corresponds to TRBD1 (6 bases). In germline, CDR1 is ENHRY, CDR2 SYGVKD. The V end was cut by 6 bases, the J end by 3 bases, with 11 bases between. The CDR3 totals 13 residues. The CDR3, as DNA: TGTGCCATCAGCCGGGACACCTACTATGGCTACACCTTC. Encoded protein: CAISRDTYYGYTF.

The chain uses TRBV24-1 and TRBJ2-3; TRBD2 matches at 9 bases. CDR1 is KGHDR and CDR2 is SFDVKD in the germline V gene. The V and J ends lost 9 bases and 1 base, in that order; junction bases with no gene match: 1. CDR3 length: 13 residues. The DNA for the CDR3 is TGTGCCACCGGCGGGAGGGGCACAGATACGCAGTATTTT. Protein: CATGGRGTDTQYF.

V gene TRBV30 combines with J gene TRBJ2-5; TRBD2 agrees at 9 bases. V dropped 0 bases and J dropped 3; count of bases not matched to a gene: 8. Germline assignment: CDR1 GTSNPN and CDR2 SVGIG (reference sequence). CDR3 size: 16 residues. This CDR3 reads CAWSVGSGRTKETQYF. The CDR3 region has the DNA TGTGCCTGGAGTGTGGGGAGCGGGAGGACAAAAGAGACCCAGTACTTC.

The chain joins TRBV7-9 to TRBJ2-3; possibly TRBD1 for D (6 bases). Germline values: CDR1 SEHNR, CDR2 FQNEAQ (reference sequence). Trimming left V 5 bases short and J 6 bases short, with 18 bases between. CDR3 size: 15 residues. The CDR3 sequence: CASSAGTLVPDTQYF. The CDR3 DNA sequence: TGTGCCAGCAGCGCCGGGACATTGGTCCCCGATACGCAGTATTTT.

V usage is TRBV4-1 and J usage is TRBJ1-2; perhaps TRBD1 as D (5 bases). CDR1 is MGHRA, CDR2 YSYEKL, per germline. The CDR3 length is 15 residues. V lost 1 base and J lost 6, with 15 bases in between. CDR3 bases: TGCGCCAGCAGCCAAGGTAACCGGGACTCGAATGGCTACACCTTC. It specifies CASSQGNRDSNGYTF.

The V gene is TRBV5-1, the J gene TRBJ1-3, with D possibly being TRBD1 (6 bases). The CDR3 loop spans 14 amino acids. V was trimmed by 4 bases and J by 2 bases, leaving 10 bases between them. CDR1 is SGHRS, CDR2 YFSETQ, per germline. This CDR3 is CASSPGGPGNTIYF. In DNA form, the CDR3 reads TGCGCCAGCAGCCCCGGGGGGCCTGGAAACACCATATATTTT.

The chain links TRBV28 to TRBJ1-2; D may be TRBD1 (6 bases). The CDR3 loop spans 15 amino acids. CDR1 is MDHEN, CDR2 SYDVKM, per germline. V shed 3 bases and J shed 3 bases, with 14 bases lying between them. The CDR3 nucleotides are TGTGCCAGCAGTTTGAGGGCACAGGGCGACTATGGCTACACCTTC. As protein: CASSLRAQGDYGYTF.

This chain uses TRBV6-2 or TRBV6-3 with TRBJ1-5; weak D call: TRBD1 (5 bases). The CDR3 totals 13 residues. CDR1 and CDR2 from the germline V gene are MNHEY and SVGEGT. V lost 6 bases, J lost 1 base, and 7 bases lay in between. DNA of the CDR3: TGTGCCAGCAGCAGACAGAGCAATCAGCCCCAGCATTTT. This codes for CASSRQSNQPQHF.

The V call is TRBV19, the J call TRBJ2-1; TRBD2 might be the D (6 bases). This CDR3 comprises 15 residues. The germline V gene has CDR1 LNHDA and CDR2 SQIVND (reference sequence). V lost 4 bases, J lost 0 bases, and 10 bases lay in between. In DNA, the CDR3 is TGTGCCAGTAGTAGCGGGACGAGCTCCTACAATGAGCAGTTCTTC. It encodes CASSSGTSSYNEQFF.

V usage is TRBV7-9 and J usage is TRBJ2-6, with D perhaps TRBD1 (6 bases). The V gene's germline CDR1 is SEHNR and CDR2 FQNEAQ (reference sequence). The ends were cut back, 3 bases at V and 3 bases at J, with 15 bases in the middle. The length of the CDR3 is 17 residues. DNA of the CDR3: TGTGCCAGCAGCTTTACAGGGCGAGTCGATGGGGCCAACGTCCTGACTTTC. Its translation: CASSFTGRVDGANVLTF.

The J gene is TRBJ2-2, the V gene TRBV7-3; 13 bases match TRBD2. The CDR3 spans 16 residues. Per germline, CDR1 SGHTA and CDR2 FQGTGA. Unmatched junction bases numbered 3, after V lost 4 bases and J lost 4 bases. CDR3 amino acids: CASSSRTSGSTGELFF. The CDR3 bases are TGTGCCAGCAGCTCCCGGACTAGCGGGAGCACCGGGGAGCTGTTTTTT.

This chain links TRBV7-6 with TRBJ2-5; weak D call: TRBD1 (6 bases). This CDR3 region has 16 residues. Trimming left V 5 bases short and J 4 bases short, with 20 bases between. Germline lookup yields CDR1 SGHVS and CDR2 FNYEAQ. CDR3 sequence: CASSTLGHTEGETQYF. As DNA, the CDR3 is TGTGCCAGCAGCACCCTGGGACATACCGAGGGAGAGACCCAGTACTTC.